These 12 T cell receptor beta chains originate from one sample sequenced in a study of CD8 T cells in Susac syndrome. Reverse transcription used about 0.5 to 1 ug RNA and random hexamers. TCRdb recomputed calls from the immunoSEQ multiplex PCR reads with MiXCR, one row per CDR3 protein. The sample includes tens of thousands of distinct CDR3 sequences, roughly 91% of them seen just once. The sample comprised CD4+ T cells from PBMCs. All receptors come from a human donor with Susac syndrome.

V usage is TRBV9 and J usage is TRBJ1-1; D unresolved. Between the trimmed V and J ends, which lost 4 bases and 0 bases, there was a span of 10 bases. Germline lookup yields CDR1 SGDLS and CDR2 YYNGEE. This CDR3 contains 14 residues. This CDR3 reads CASSYLQMNTEAFF. The CDR3 coding sequence is TGTGCCAGCAGCTATCTTCAGATGAACACTGAAGCTTTCTTT.

CDR3 bases: TGTGCCAGCCTCCGGGACAGGGGACTAGCGACCAACACCGGGGAGCTGTTTTTT. Translated: CASLRDRGLATNTGELFF. The chain uses TRBV2 and TRBJ2-2, with D perhaps TRBD1 or TRBD2 (10 bases each). The CDR3 covers 18 residues. Deletions cut 8 bases from V and 2 bases from J, with 24 bases between. Germline loops: CDR1 SNHLY, CDR2 FYNNEI.

The chain couples TRBV27 to TRBJ1-6; TRBD1 is a possible D gene (5 bases). Germline V gene lookup returns CDR1 MNHEY and CDR2 SMNVEV (reference sequence). The CDR3 consists of 15 residues. Trimming removed 5 bases at V and 9 bases at J, with 17 bases between. CDR3 in DNA: TGTGCCAGCAGTGCCCAGGGAAGGTTATTTTCACCCCTCCACTTT. This sequence encodes CASSAQGRLFSPLHF.

The chain joins TRBV18 to TRBJ2-3; D is unresolved. V was pared by 5 bases and J by 2 bases, with 5 bases between. Germline-derived CDR1 and CDR2 are KGHSH and LQKENI. This CDR3 contains 12 residues. The DNA for the CDR3 is TGTGCCAGCTCAAGAGCCACAGATACGCAGTATTTT. The encoded protein is CASSRATDTQYF.

The V and J genes are TRBV7-8 and TRBJ2-1; the D gene could be TRBD1 or TRBD2 (6 bases each). Looked up from germline, CDR1 is SGHVS and CDR2 is FQNEAQ. The V and J ends lost 3 bases and 4 bases respectively, with 13 bases between them. The CDR3 runs to 15 residues. The CDR3 loop is CASSFGSGQYNEQFF. The CDR3 nucleotides are TGTGCCAGCAGCTTCGGGAGTGGACAGTACAATGAGCAGTTCTTC.

This clonotype turned up a few times. This chain joins TRBV30 and TRBJ2-5, with 11 nucleotides matching TRBD1. The germline CDR1 and CDR2 sequences are GTSNPN and SVGIG (reference sequence). Trimming took 7 bases from V and 7 from J; bases not matched to a gene: 11. The CDR3 spans 14 residues. The CDR3 loop reads CASTGQGGAGTQYF. The CDR3 DNA sequence: TGTGCCTCAACGGGACAGGGGGGGGCAGGGACCCAGTACTTC. Variable domain in full (rest from reference TRBV30 and TRBJ2-5): SQTIHQWPATLVQPVGSPLSLECTVEGTSNPNLYWYRQAAGRGLQLLFYSVGIGQISSEVPQNLSASRPQDRQFILSSKKLLLSDSGFYLCASTGQGGAGTQYFGPGTRLLVL.

V usage is TRBV7-9 and J usage is TRBJ1-6; D call uncertain. V dropped 1 base and J dropped 9 bases, with 13 bases sitting between them. Germline V gene data show CDR1 as SEHNR and CDR2 as FQNEAQ (reference sequence). The CDR3 runs 15 residues. CDR3 bases: TGTGCCAGCAGCTTAGTTGCAGCGCCCGGTTCACCCCTCCACTTT. Translated, it gives CASSLVAAPGSPLHF.

CDR3 DNA: TGCGCCAGCAGCCTCACAGGACAGCCTCAAGAGACCCAGTACTTC. Protein sequence: CASSLTGQPQETQYF. The gene calls are TRBV5-1 and TRBJ2-5, with TRBD1 as a possible D gene (6 bases). Germline V gene sequence: CDR1 SGHRS, CDR2 YFSETQ. The CDR3 is made up of 15 amino acids. The V end lost 4 bases, the J end lost 2 bases, and 15 bases lay between the germline ends.

The CDR3 bases are TGTGCCAGCGGCGGTGTAGCCTACGAGCAGTACTTC. Protein sequence: CASGGVAYEQYF. The chain recombines TRBV7-2 with TRBJ2-7; no reliable D call. Looked up from germline, CDR1 is SGHTA and CDR2 is FQGNSA. The CDR3 spans 12 residues. The germline V and J ends were trimmed by 8 bases and 2 bases, with 10 bases remaining between them.

The chain uses TRBV19 and TRBJ1-2, with D perhaps matching TRBD1 (5 bases). Trimming cost V 0 bases and J 4 bases, with 15 bases left between them. The germline CDR1 and CDR2 sequences are LNHDA and SQIVND (reference sequence). CDR3 length equals 16 residues. The CDR3: CASSIDRRGAGYGYTF. CDR3 nucleotides: TGTGCCAGTAGTATAGATCGACGGGGCGCAGGCTATGGCTACACCTTC.

The chain is built from TRBV20-1 and TRBJ1-5, with 9 bases lining up with TRBD1. Trimming took 3 bases from V and 6 from J; bases not matched to a gene: 9. The CDR3 is 15 residues long. Per germline, CDR1 DFQATT and CDR2 SNEGSKA (reference sequence). In nucleotides, the CDR3 is TGCAGTGCTAGGCACCGGGACAGGGTAGGTCAGCCCCAGCATTTT. Translating it yields CSARHRDRVGQPQHF.

For this clonotype: An end of the junction differs from the germline gene, which may be a read error. The chain couples TRBV29-1 to TRBJ2-7; no firm D call. The CDR3 length is 11 residues. From germline, CDR1 is SQVTM and CDR2 ANQGSEA. The CDR3 sequence is CSVVNGYAQYF. DNA of the CDR3: TGCAGCGTCGTCAATGGGTACGCGCAGTACTTC.